One and the same sample provided the 9 T cell receptor beta chains below, sequenced in a study of T cells after yellow fever vaccination. Each CDR3 protein gets one entry after TCRdb re-called the 5' RACE reads with MiXCR. This sample yields about 26,000 distinct CDR3 sequences, of which approximately 4.8% are seen a single time; around 35% belongs to the top ten. The source material was PBMCs, either bulk or a sorted T-cell subset (CD4+, CD8+, memory, or dextramer-sorted; not recorded which), sampled on the day of the yellow fever booster vaccination. These receptors all come from a man between 18 and 29 years old who received the YFV17D yellow fever vaccine.

This clonotype was seen at least ten times. J is TRBJ2-5 and V is TRBV7-2; D is possibly TRBD2 (5 bases). V gave up 1 base and J gave up 2 bases, with 14 bases separating them. CDR3 length equals 16 residues. In germline, CDR1 is SGHTA, CDR2 FQGNSA. As DNA, the CDR3 is TGTGCCAGCAGCTTAGTTGCGGGCCAAAAACAAGAGACCCAGTACTTC. As protein: CASSLVAGQKQETQYF.

This clonotype has ten or more counts. The genes are TRBV5-1 and TRBJ2-2, with D possibly being TRBD1 (6 bases). The CDR3 loop spans 16 amino acids. V lost 1 base and J 4 bases, leaving 14 bases between the germline ends. The germline V gene has CDR1 SGHRS and CDR2 YFSETQ. The CDR3 region is CASSLLQGSITGELFF. Here the CDR3 DNA reads TGCGCCAGCAGCTTGCTCCAGGGGTCAATCACCGGGGAGCTGTTTTTT.

This clonotype was detected many times. This chain links TRBV11-3 with TRBJ2-3; 8 positions agree with TRBD2. V lost 5 bases, J lost 4 bases, and 11 bases stayed unmatched. The germline V gene has CDR1 SGHNT and CDR2 YENEEA. This CDR3 comprises 16 residues. The CDR3 reads CASSMRVAGPSDTQYF. In nucleotides, the CDR3 is TGTGCCAGCAGCATGAGGGTAGCGGGGCCATCAGATACGCAGTATTTT.

This clonotype came up many times. J is TRBJ2-1 and V is TRBV6-5; D might be TRBD1 or TRBD2, each matching 5 bases. CDR3 length equals 13 residues. Trimming shortened V by 0 bases and J by 6 bases, and 6 bases separated the two germline ends. Germline V gives CDR1 MNHEY, CDR2 SVGAGI. CDR3 residues: CASSYSGANEQFF. CDR3 DNA: TGTGCCAGCAGTTACTCCGGGGCCAATGAGCAGTTCTTC.

Many counts were recorded for this clonotype. The chain carries TRBV28 and TRBJ2-7; TRBD1 matches at 7 bases. Germline assignment: CDR1 MDHEN and CDR2 SYDVKM. This CDR3 has 11 residues. The V gene end was trimmed by 6 bases and the J gene end by 4 bases; junction bases not matched to a gene: 0. CDR3 sequence (DNA): TGTGCCAGCAGCAGGGGGTACGAGCAGTACGTC. Translation: CASSRGYEQYV.

This clonotype was recorded a few times. The rearrangement joins TRBV20-1 to TRBJ2-5; no definite D call. Trimming left V 0 bases short and J 2 bases short, with 10 bases between. The CDR3 runs to 14 residues. Per germline, CDR1 DFQATT and CDR2 SNEGSKA (reference sequence). The CDR3 DNA sequence: TGCAGTGCTAGAGATCTACACAGACAAGAGACCCAGTACTTC. Protein: CSARDLHRQETQYF.

This clonotype was seen repeatedly, ten times or more. V usage is TRBV12-3 or TRBV12-4 and J usage is TRBJ2-4, with D tentatively TRBD1 (5 bases). V was trimmed by 5 bases and J by 2 bases, leaving 13 bases between them. The CDR3 sequence is 15 residues long. CDR3 coding DNA: TGTGCCAGCAGTACGCGACAGACCACCAAAAACATTCAGTACTTC. Its protein product is CASSTRQTTKNIQYF.

A few counts support this clonotype. This chain connects TRBV9 to TRBJ2-1, with 11 bases fitting TRBD2. Germline V gives CDR1 SGDLS, CDR2 YYNGEE. The CDR3 is 15 amino acids. Trimming at V came to 4 bases and at J to 9 bases, leaving 9 bases not matched to a gene. CDR3: CASSPYVAGGGEQFF. The CDR3 nucleotides are TGTGCCAGCAGCCCCTACGTAGCGGGGGGGGGTGAGCAGTTCTTC.

This clonotype was recorded at least ten times. The CDR3 loop is CASSSTASNTEAFF. CDR3 DNA: TGCGCCAGCAGCTCGACAGCGTCAAACACTGAAGCTTTCTTT. V and J are TRBV5-1 and TRBJ1-1; TRBD1 is a possible D gene (5 bases). V was cut by 3 bases and J by 2 bases, with 11 bases left in between. CDR1 and CDR2 (germline): SGHRS, YFSETQ. This CDR3 region has 14 residues.